This passage covers 10 T cell receptor beta chains from one sample sequenced in a study of Ad26.COV2.S vaccination and SARS-CoV-2 variants. Here immunoSEQ multiplex PCR was the method, and the copy in TCRdb shows in-frame clones only, minus some. Of 250,000 or so clones listed, about 83% are singletons. Treatment in this sample: approximately 18 received Ad26.COV2.S at low or high dose, single or two shots; about five received placebo; per-sample allocation not given. Collection of samples fell on day 63 after the first vaccine or placebo injection. This specimen consisted of peripheral blood, obtained in a trial of Ad26.COV2.S vaccine versus placebo. Receptor source: a person aged 18-65 years who received the Ad26.COV2.S COVID-19 vaccine or a placebo.

The CDR3 sequence is CASSFSSFRMETQYF. CDR3 coding DNA: TGTGCCAGCAGCTTTTCGTCGTTTAGGATGGAGACCCAGTACTTC. The V and J genes are TRBV7-2 and TRBJ2-5; D is unresolved. This CDR3 region has 15 residues. The V gene's germline CDR1 is SGHTA and CDR2 FQGNSA. The ends were cut back, 3 bases at V and 5 bases at J, with 16 bases in the middle.

The chain carries TRBV27 and TRBJ2-7; no definite D call. This CDR3 has 13 amino acids. V gave up 2 bases and J gave up 4 bases, with 9 bases separating them. Germline assignment: CDR1 MNHEY and CDR2 SMNVEV (reference sequence). The CDR3, as DNA: TGTGCCAGCAGTTTAGGGTCGAGATACGAGCAGTACTTC. The encoded protein is CASSLGSRYEQYF.

The chain employs TRBV16 and TRBJ1-1, with a tentative D call TRBD1 (6 bases). From germline, CDR1 is KGHSY and CDR2 FQNENV. Trimming took off 5 bases at V and 12 bases at J, with 19 bases between the two ends. The CDR3 consists of 13 residues. This CDR3 is CASSETSTGLSFF. CDR3 coding DNA: TGTGCCAGCAGCGAAACCTCAACAGGGTTGTCTTTCTTT.

The chain uses TRBV19 and TRBJ2-1; D is possibly TRBD2 (6 bases). CDR3 size: 16 residues. CDR1 LNHDA and CDR2 SQIVND come from the germline V gene (reference sequence). V was clipped by 9 bases and J by 3 bases, with 21 bases between them. CDR3: CARKKGGGAYYNEQFF. CDR3 DNA sequence: TGTGCCAGGAAAAAGGGTGGCGGGGCGTACTACAATGAGCAGTTCTTC.

This clone was detected only once. This chain uses TRBV30 with TRBJ2-4; maybe TRBD2 (6 bases). Germline V gene data show CDR1 as GTSNPN and CDR2 as SVGIG (reference sequence). With 2 bases removed from V and 2 bases from J, the gap between germline ends came to 13 bases. The CDR3 loop spans 15 amino acids. The CDR3 DNA sequence: TGTGCCTGGAGTCCCCCGGGGGTGACCAAAAACATTCAGTACTTC. It encodes CAWSPPGVTKNIQYF.

This chain uses TRBV2 with TRBJ1-5, with TRBD1 matching 10 bases. The CDR3 runs 15 residues. Germline CDR1 and CDR2: SNHLY and FYNNEI. The V gene end was trimmed by 6 bases and the J gene end by 7 bases; junction bases not matched to a gene: 9. This chain's CDR3 is CASRAGTGESQPQHF. CDR3 in DNA: TGTGCCAGCAGGGCCGGGACAGGGGAAAGCCAGCCCCAGCATTTT.

The J gene is TRBJ2-7, the V gene TRBV6-5; TRBD1 agrees at 8 bases. Germline CDR1 is MNHEY and CDR2 is SVGAGI. V dropped 5 bases and J dropped 4; count of bases not matched to a gene: 7. The CDR3 is 14 residues long. The CDR3 here is CASSLTGDGYEQYF. The DNA of the CDR3 is TGTGCCAGCAGTCTGACAGGGGACGGTTACGAGCAGTACTTC.

This clone was seen a single time. V and J are TRBV5-1 and TRBJ2-7; 9 nucleotides match TRBD1. This CDR3 contains 15 residues. Trimming cost V 3 bases and J 6 bases; bases outside gene matches: 10. Germline V gives CDR1 SGHRS, CDR2 YFSETQ. CDR3 protein: CASSSGQGPLGEQYF. Written as DNA, the CDR3 is TGCGCCAGCAGCTCGGGACAGGGACCTTTAGGCGAGCAGTACTTC.

The V gene is TRBV4-3, the J gene TRBJ2-2; 7 bases are shared with TRBD1. V trimming: 3 bases; J trimming: 6 bases; junction bases outside the gene matches: 4. Germline assignment: CDR1 LGHNA and CDR2 YSLEER. The CDR3 has 14 residues. Written as DNA, the CDR3 is TGCGCCAGCAGCCATACCGGGACAGCCGGGGAGCTGTTTTTT. Translation: CASSHTGTAGELFF.

This clone has only a few counts. V is TRBV6-1 and J is TRBJ2-7; D gene unclear. The CDR3 sequence is 15 residues long. The V end was cut by 1 base, the J end by 0 bases, with 10 bases between. Germline lookup yields CDR1 MNHNS and CDR2 SASEGT. CDR3 in amino acids: CASSEGRGSSYEQYF. The CDR3 DNA reads as TGTGCCAGCAGTGAAGGCCGTGGCAGCTCCTACGAGCAGTACTTC.